These T cell receptor beta chains were read from a single sample in a study of control samples from healthy donors and cancer patients. Method: immunoSEQ multiplex PCR; TCRdb's copy keeps in-frame clones and lacks some. The data contain about 140,000 clones, about nine tenths of them singletons. Source material: blood. These receptor sequences come from a man aged 25 to 45 in good health. Both conserved end residues are part of each CDR3. Fields, in order: V gene, J gene, clone size, D gene, CDR3 DNA, CDR3 protein. D genes are given only for firm matches. Expanded clones are given a class, and other clones once, few, many or no size at all.

V gene: TRBV5-1; J gene: TRBJ2-1; clone size: .; D gene: TRBD1; CDR3 DNA: TGCGCCAGCTACAAGGACAGGGGATTATATGAGCAGTTCTTC; CDR3 protein: CASYKDRGLYEQFF
V gene: TRBV9; J gene: TRBJ2-3; clone size: .; D gene: TRBD1; CDR3 DNA: TGTGCCAGCAGCGCCTCAGGGGGCGCCGCAGATACGCAGTATTTT; CDR3 protein: CASSASGGAADTQYF
V gene: TRBV5-4; J gene: TRBJ2-7; clone size: .; D gene: .; CDR3 DNA: TGTGCCAGCAGCCGACCGGGACGGGTCTACGAGCAGTACTTC; CDR3 protein: CASSRPGRVYEQYF
V gene: TRBV28; J gene: TRBJ1-3; clone size: .; D gene: .; CDR3 DNA: TGTGCCAGGGCGGATGGAAACACCATATATTTT; CDR3 protein: CARADGNTIYF
V gene: TRBV9; J gene: TRBJ2-3; clone size: .; D gene: .; CDR3 DNA: TGTGCCAGCAGCGTAGTTCTAGGGACAGATACGCAGTATTTT; CDR3 protein: CASSVVLGTDTQYF
V gene: TRBV18; J gene: TRBJ1-5; clone size: .; D gene: .; CDR3 DNA: TGTGCCAGCTCACGAGAAAATAGCAATCAGCCCCAGCATTTT; CDR3 protein: CASSRENSNQPQHF
V gene: TRBV18; J gene: TRBJ2-5; clone size: .; D gene: TRBD2; CDR3 DNA: TGTGCCAGCTCACCCACCGGGGGGGAAGCGACCCAGTACTTC; CDR3 protein: CASSPTGGEATQYF
V gene: TRBV29-1; J gene: TRBJ1-5; clone size: .; D gene: .; CDR3 DNA: TGCAGCTGCCGGGACGGTGGGAATCAGCCCCAGCATTTT; CDR3 protein: CSCRDGGNQPQHF
V gene: TRBV6-6; J gene: TRBJ2-3; clone size: .; D gene: TRBD2; CDR3 DNA: TGTGCCAGCAGTTACTCCCCTAGCGGGGGTGATGATACGCAGTATTTT; CDR3 protein: CASSYSPSGGDDTQYF
V gene: TRBV2; J gene: TRBJ2-1; clone size: .; D gene: .; CDR3 DNA: TGTGCCAGCAGTGAAAGGCTAGGGAAGCGTGAGCAGTTCTTC; CDR3 protein: CASSERLGKREQFF
V gene: TRBV18; J gene: TRBJ1-4; clone size: .; D gene: TRBD1; CDR3 DNA: TGTGCCAGCTCATCAGACAGGGGCGGCGAAAAACTGTTTTTT; CDR3 protein: CASSSDRGGEKLFF
V gene: TRBV5-1; J gene: TRBJ1-1; clone size: .; D gene: TRBD1; CDR3 DNA: TGCGCCAGCAGCTTAGGACAGGAGGCTTTCTTT; CDR3 protein: CASSLGQEAFF
V gene: TRBV6-5; J gene: TRBJ1-5; clone size: .; D gene: TRBD1; CDR3 DNA: TGTGCCAGCAGGGGACAGGGGGAGAGTCAGCCCCAGCATTTT; CDR3 protein: CASRGQGESQPQHF
V gene: TRBV7-2; J gene: TRBJ1-2; clone size: .; D gene: .; CDR3 DNA: TGTGCCAGCAGCTTAGGGGGGGTAGGAGGCTACACCTTC; CDR3 protein: CASSLGGVGGYTF
V gene: TRBV7-3; J gene: TRBJ2-3; clone size: .; D gene: .; CDR3 DNA: TGTGCCAGCAGCTTAACAGGGGGCACAGATACGCAGTATTTT; CDR3 protein: CASSLTGGTDTQYF
V gene: TRBV7-6; J gene: TRBJ2-2; clone size: once; D gene: TRBD1; CDR3 DNA: TGTGCCAGCAGCCGACAGGGTTCCACCGGGGAGCTGTTTTTT; CDR3 protein: CASSRQGSTGELFF
V gene: TRBV4-2; J gene: TRBJ2-2; clone size: .; D gene: TRBD2; CDR3 DNA: TGTGCCAGCAGCCAAGGAACGGGGGGGCCTGACACCGGGGAGCTGTTTTTT; CDR3 protein: CASSQGTGGPDTGELFF
V gene: TRBV27; J gene: TRBJ2-1; clone size: .; D gene: .; CDR3 DNA: TGTGCCAGCAGTTACCGGGGGTCCAACAATGAGCAGTTCTTC; CDR3 protein: CASSYRGSNNEQFF
V gene: TRBV6-5; J gene: TRBJ2-2; clone size: .; D gene: .; CDR3 DNA: TGTGCCAGCCGGGACGGACGTGACACCGGGGAGCTGTTTTTT; CDR3 protein: CASRDGRDTGELFF
V gene: TRBV24-1; J gene: TRBJ2-1; clone size: .; D gene: .; CDR3 DNA: TGTGCCACCAGTGATAGAGTTGAGCAGTTCTTC; CDR3 protein: CATSDRVEQFF
V gene: TRBV6-5; J gene: TRBJ1-6; clone size: .; D gene: TRBD1; CDR3 DNA: TGTGCCAGCAGGAAGGACAGGGGCAATTCACCCCTCCACTTT; CDR3 protein: CASRKDRGNSPLHF
V gene: TRBV3-1/TRBV3-2; J gene: TRBJ2-1; clone size: .; D gene: TRBD2; CDR3 DNA: TGTGCCAGCAGCCTTAGCGGGTCCCCCCGTCCTGGTGAGCAGTTCTTC; CDR3 protein: CASSLSGSPRPGEQFF
V gene: TRBV2; J gene: TRBJ2-3; clone size: .; D gene: TRBD1; CDR3 DNA: TGTGCCAGCAGTTACCGGAGACAGGGGGGTTCAGATACGCAGTATTTT; CDR3 protein: CASSYRRQGGSDTQYF
V gene: TRBV12-5; J gene: TRBJ2-1; clone size: .; D gene: TRBD2; CDR3 DNA: TGTGCTAGTGCGGCAGCGGGGGAGGTAAATGAGCAGTTCTTC; CDR3 protein: CASAAAGEVNEQFF
V gene: TRBV6-1; J gene: TRBJ2-7; clone size: .; D gene: .; CDR3 DNA: TGTGCCAGCAGTGAGGCCGATGGGGGTACCTACGAGCAGTACTTC; CDR3 protein: CASSEADGGTYEQYF
V gene: TRBV27; J gene: TRBJ2-1; clone size: .; D gene: .; CDR3 DNA: TGTGCCAGCAGTTTAGATACTAGTACTGGTGAGCAGTTCTTC; CDR3 protein: CASSLDTSTGEQFF
V gene: TRBV4-2; J gene: TRBJ2-3; clone size: .; D gene: TRBD2; CDR3 DNA: TGTGCCAGCAGCCCAACTCAGAAGGCTAGCGGGGGGTACGCAGATACGCAGTATTTT; CDR3 protein: CASSPTQKASGGYADTQYF
V gene: TRBV27; J gene: TRBJ2-3; clone size: .; D gene: TRBD1; CDR3 DNA: TGTGCCAGCAGTTTATCTGGTAGGGGGCTCGATACGCAGTATTTT; CDR3 protein: CASSLSGRGLDTQYF
V gene: TRBV11-2; J gene: TRBJ2-7; clone size: few; D gene: TRBD1; CDR3 DNA: TGTGCCAGCAGCTTCAGGACACAGGGGGCGGGCGACGAGCAGTACTTC; CDR3 protein: CASSFRTQGAGDEQYF
V gene: TRBV7-2; J gene: TRBJ1-5; clone size: .; D gene: .; CDR3 DNA: TGTGCCAGCAGCTTAGGGCCGACGGCCTATAGCAATCAGCCCCAGCATTTT; CDR3 protein: CASSLGPTAYSNQPQHF
V gene: TRBV7-2; J gene: TRBJ1-1; clone size: .; D gene: .; CDR3 DNA: TGTGCCAGCAGCCCTGGGTTGGGGGTGAACACTGAAGCTTTCTTT; CDR3 protein: CASSPGLGVNTEAFF
V gene: TRBV3-1/TRBV3-2; J gene: TRBJ2-7; clone size: .; D gene: .; CDR3 DNA: TGTGCCAGCAGCCAAGATCGAGATTACTCCTACGAGCAGTACTTC; CDR3 protein: CASSQDRDYSYEQYF
V gene: TRBV5-1; J gene: TRBJ2-3; clone size: .; D gene: TRBD2; CDR3 DNA: TGCGCCAGCAGCTGGGCCGGGAGGACAGATACGCAGTATTTT; CDR3 protein: CASSWAGRTDTQYF
V gene: TRBV15; J gene: TRBJ1-2; clone size: .; D gene: .; CDR3 DNA: TGTGCCACCAGCAGGAGGGGAGGCGGAGACTATGGCTACACCTTC; CDR3 protein: CATSRRGGGDYGYTF
V gene: TRBV19; J gene: TRBJ1-2; clone size: .; D gene: .; CDR3 DNA: TGTGCCAGTAGGCCACAGGGCACAGGCTATGGCTACACCTTC; CDR3 protein: CASRPQGTGYGYTF
V gene: TRBV6-4; J gene: TRBJ1-1; clone size: .; D gene: .; CDR3 DNA: TGTGCCAGCAGTCGGGAGATGAACACTGAAGCTTTCTTT; CDR3 protein: CASSREMNTEAFF
V gene: TRBV25-1; J gene: TRBJ1-1; clone size: .; D gene: .; CDR3 DNA: TGTGCCAGCAGTGAACAGGGGTGGGGGAACACTGAAGCTTTCTTT; CDR3 protein: CASSEQGWGNTEAFF
V gene: TRBV5-6; J gene: TRBJ1-5; clone size: .; D gene: .; CDR3 DNA: TGTGCCAGCAGCTTGGGGGGGGTCCAGCCCCAGCATTTT; CDR3 protein: CASSLGGVQPQHF
V gene: TRBV3-1/TRBV3-2; J gene: TRBJ2-3; clone size: .; D gene: .; CDR3 DNA: TGTGCCAGCAGCCAACTTCAGTCCGTGCTTTACGGCACAGATACGCAGTATTTT; CDR3 protein: CASSQLQSVLYGTDTQYF
V gene: TRBV10-3; J gene: TRBJ1-2; clone size: once; D gene: .; CDR3 DNA: TGTGCCATCAGTGATGAGGGGTTGGGCGGCTACACCTTC; CDR3 protein: CAISDEGLGGYTF
V gene: TRBV24-1; J gene: TRBJ2-3; clone size: .; D gene: TRBD1; CDR3 DNA: TGTGCCACCAGTGGGAGACAGGGGTCAACAGATACGCAGTATTTT; CDR3 protein: CATSGRQGSTDTQYF
V gene: TRBV19; J gene: TRBJ1-6; clone size: .; D gene: TRBD1; CDR3 DNA: TGTGCCAGTCACTTCGACGGGACAGGGGTCTCCTATAATTCACCCCTCCACTTT; CDR3 protein: CASHFDGTGVSYNSPLHF
V gene: TRBV27; J gene: TRBJ2-5; clone size: .; D gene: .; CDR3 DNA: TGTGCCAGCAGTTTACAGTACCAAGAGACCCAGTACTTC; CDR3 protein: CASSLQYQETQYF
V gene: TRBV19; J gene: TRBJ1-2; clone size: .; D gene: .; CDR3 DNA: TGTGCCAGTACTCGAAGGGACTATGGCTACACCTTC; CDR3 protein: CASTRRDYGYTF